Listed here are 25 T cell receptor beta chains from one sample, sequenced in a study of chemoradiotherapy in HPV16-positive cancers. This table comes from immunoSEQ multiplex PCR, and its TCRdb copy is limited to in-frame clones, with some not included. The data contain 15,000 or so clones, 85% to 90% of them singletons. The material was blood, obtained from a patient who underwent chemoradiotherapy. The receptors originated from a human donor with HPV-associated anogenital cancer.

This clone was detected only a few times. This chain uses TRBV6-1 with TRBJ1-1; D call uncertain. The germline CDR1 and CDR2 sequences are MNHNS and SASEGT. The length of the CDR3 is 13 residues. Trimming left V 7 bases short and J 8 bases short, with 17 bases between. The CDR3 nucleotides are TGTGCCAGCACCCTCTTAGAAAAGGTGGAAGCTTTCTTT. Translating gives CASTLLEKVEAFF.

The chain carries TRBV28 and TRBJ2-1; 13 nucleotides match TRBD2. Per the germline V gene, CDR1 is MDHEN and CDR2 is SYDVKM. V dropped 6 bases and J dropped 5; count of bases not matched to a gene: 16. This CDR3 has 19 amino acids. The CDR3 bases are TGTGCCAGCAGAACAGGACTAGCGGGAGCCCCCGGGGGGGACAATGAGCAGTTCTTC. It codes for CASRTGLAGAPGGDNEQFF.

The V and J genes are TRBV5-1 and TRBJ2-3; TRBD1 might be the D (6 bases). Deletions cut 2 bases from V and 1 base from J, with 11 bases between. The CDR3 is 15 amino acids. Germline V lookup: CDR1 SGHRS, CDR2 YFSETQ. CDR3 DNA sequence: TGCGCCAGCAGCTTTCAGGGGTATGGCACAGATACGCAGTATTTT. This translates into CASSFQGYGTDTQYF.

The chain has TRBV10-1 and TRBJ2-5; no firm D call. Germline lookup yields CDR1 WNHNN and CDR2 SYGVQD (reference sequence). V shed 8 bases and J shed 1 base, with 14 bases lying between them. This CDR3 is built from 14 residues. CDR3 region: CASLRTPVQETQYF. The CDR3 nucleotides are TGCGCCAGCCTCCGTACCCCTGTCCAAGAGACCCAGTACTTC.

This chain joins TRBV4-1 and TRBJ2-3; D is ambiguous. CDR1 and CDR2 (germline): MGHRA, YSYEKL. Trimming took off 4 bases at V and 6 bases at J, with 14 bases between the two ends. The CDR3 spans 14 residues. CDR3 DNA sequence: TGCGCCAGCAGCCCCGGACGGAATGAGGATACGCAGTATTTT. It yields the protein CASSPGRNEDTQYF.

The gene calls are TRBV5-5 and TRBJ2-7; TRBD2 matches at 8 bases. CDR3 length: 15 residues. Trimming cost V 0 bases and J 3 bases; bases outside gene matches: 5. Germline V gene sequence: CDR1 SGHKS, CDR2 YYEKEE (reference sequence). The CDR3 is CASSLAGGGNYEQYF. The CDR3, as DNA: TGTGCCAGCAGCTTGGCCGGGGGGGGGAACTACGAGCAGTACTTC.

The V gene is TRBV2, the J gene TRBJ1-4; TRBD1 aligns across 10 bases. After removal of 7 bases from V and 6 bases from J, the junction contained 11 bases not matched to a gene. This CDR3 region has 16 residues. In germline, CDR1 is SNHLY, CDR2 FYNNEI. CDR3 protein: CASIRGQGFLDEKLFF. In DNA, the CDR3 is TGTGCCAGCATAAGGGGACAGGGGTTCTTAGATGAAAAACTGTTTTTT.

The rearrangement uses TRBV7-9 and TRBJ2-7; 9 bases align to TRBD1. Germline-derived CDR1 and CDR2 are SEHNR and FQNEAQ (reference sequence). This CDR3 is built from 16 residues. V gave up 2 bases and J gave up 1 base; unmatched junction bases: 6. DNA for the CDR3: TGTGCCAGCAGCTTATTCCCGGGACAGGGTTCCTACGAGCAGTACTTC. Protein: CASSLFPGQGSYEQYF.

The J gene is TRBJ2-1, the V gene TRBV19; D possibly corresponds to TRBD2 (6 bases). CDR3 length: 13 residues. Germline assignment: CDR1 LNHDA and CDR2 SQIVND (reference sequence). Between the trimmed V and J ends, which lost 0 bases and 7 bases, there was a span of 7 bases. CDR3 amino acids: CASSIELANEQFF. DNA of the CDR3: TGTGCCAGTAGTATAGAACTAGCTAATGAGCAGTTCTTC.

The gene calls are TRBV11-3 and TRBJ2-3; possible D gene TRBD2, 5 bases. Germline loops: CDR1 SGHNT, CDR2 YENEEA. The CDR3 length is 12 residues. The ends were cut back, 0 bases at V and 8 bases at J, with 6 bases in the middle. CDR3 loop: CASSLDRGTQYF. CDR3 DNA: TGTGCCAGCAGCTTAGATCGGGGTACGCAGTATTTT.

J is TRBJ2-1 and V is TRBV5-1; 11 positions agree with TRBD1. CDR3 length: 15 amino acids. V lost 1 base to trimming and J lost 10 bases; unmatched junction nucleotides: 7. Germline V gene sequence: CDR1 SGHRS, CDR2 YFSETQ. CDR3: CASSLIGQGAWEQFF. CDR3 bases: TGCGCCAGCAGCTTGATCGGACAGGGGGCGTGGGAGCAGTTCTTC.

V and J are TRBV19 and TRBJ2-7, with TRBD1 matching over 10 bases. The CDR3 sequence is 14 residues long. V lost 5 bases, J lost 3 bases, and 4 bases stayed unmatched. Germline values: CDR1 LNHDA, CDR2 SQIVND (reference sequence). The CDR3: CASSGRTGGYEQYF. CDR3 nucleotides: TGTGCCAGTAGTGGACGGACAGGGGGCTACGAGCAGTACTTC.

This rearrangement joins TRBV4-2 to TRBJ1-1, with a possible D match to TRBD1 (6 bases). Trimming cost V 1 base and J 1 base, with 13 bases left between them. The length of the CDR3 is 16 residues. Germline CDR1 reads LGHNA; CDR2 reads YNFKEQ. The chain's CDR3 is CASSQAFGGTNTEAFF. CDR3 nucleotide sequence: TGTGCCAGCAGCCAAGCTTTCGGGGGCACGAACACTGAAGCTTTCTTT.

The chain links TRBV5-4 to TRBJ2-1; a weak D match, TRBD2 (5 bases). The germline CDR1 and CDR2 sequences are SGHNT and YYREEE (reference sequence). Trimming removed 0 bases from V and 9 bases from J, with 16 bases in between. The CDR3 is 15 amino acids. The CDR3 here is CASSLGAGPGSEQFF. In nucleotides, the CDR3 is TGTGCCAGCAGCTTGGGGGCAGGCCCGGGGAGTGAGCAGTTCTTC.

This chain connects TRBV18 to TRBJ1-2; D is uncertain. This CDR3 contains 14 residues. CDR1 is KGHSH, CDR2 LQKENI, per germline. V was cut by 3 bases and J by 4 bases, with 12 bases left in between. The chain's CDR3 is CASSPETRGYGYTF. The DNA for the CDR3 is TGTGCCAGCTCACCCGAAACACGCGGCTATGGCTACACCTTC. Full variable domain (remainder filled in from reference TRBV18 and TRBJ1-2): NAGVMQNPRHLVRRRGQEARLRCSPMKGHSHVYWYRQLPEEGLKFMVYLQKENIIDESGMPKERFSAEFPKEGPSILRIQQVVRGDSAAYFCASSPETRGYGYTFGSGTRLTVV.

The chain couples TRBV6-4 to TRBJ1-5; D gene uncertain. CDR3 length: 13 amino acids. The germline gives CDR1 MRHNA, CDR2 SNTAGT. V lost 2 bases to trimming and J lost 4 bases, with 6 bases between them. The CDR3 region is CASSDEPNQPQHF. The CDR3 region has the DNA TGTGCCAGCAGTGACGAACCTAATCAGCCCCAGCATTTT.

The chain recombines TRBV18 with TRBJ2-1, with a possible D match to TRBD2 (6 bases). CDR3 size: 15 residues. Germline assignment: CDR1 KGHSH and CDR2 LQKENI. Trimming pared 2 bases from V and 4 bases from J, leaving 12 bases between. The CDR3 region has the DNA TGTGCCAGCTCACCAGGGCGGGACTTGTACAATGAGCAGTTCTTC. Translating gives CASSPGRDLYNEQFF. Full variable domain (missing parts from reference TRBV18 and TRBJ2-1): NAGVMQNPRHLVRRRGQEARLRCSPMKGHSHVYWYRQLPEEGLKFMVYLQKENIIDESGMPKERFSAEFPKEGPSILRIQQVVRGDSAAYFCASSPGRDLYNEQFFGPGTRLTVL.

The chain is built from TRBV6-5 and TRBJ1-5; D unresolved. Trimming removed 7 bases at V and 2 bases at J, with 12 bases between. The germline CDR1 and CDR2 sequences are MNHEY and SVGAGI. The CDR3 loop spans 14 amino acids. The CDR3 loop reads CASTEGRGNQPQHF. CDR3 coding DNA: TGTGCCAGCACGGAGGGTAGGGGCAATCAGCCCCAGCATTTT.

The chain carries TRBV19 and TRBJ1-1, with 11 bases lining up with TRBD1. The germline V gene encodes CDR1 LNHDA and CDR2 SQIVND (reference sequence). V trimming: 4 bases; J trimming: 4 bases; junction bases outside the gene matches: 2. This CDR3 contains 14 residues. The CDR3 DNA reads TGTGCCAGTAGTACCGGGACAGGGGGCACTGAAGCTTTCTTT. Its translation: CASSTGTGGTEAFF.

In this sample, this clone turned up once. The chain couples TRBV7-9 to TRBJ1-1; no definite D call. Germline V gives CDR1 SEHNR, CDR2 FQNEAQ (reference sequence). Between the trimmed V and J ends, which lost 6 bases and 2 bases, there was a span of 10 bases. This CDR3 contains 13 residues. The CDR3 nucleotides read TGTGCCAGCAGATCGATGATCAACACTGAAGCTTTCTTT. It translates to CASRSMINTEAFF.

The chain uses TRBV4-2 and TRBJ2-5, with 7 bases matching TRBD2. The CDR3 has 16 amino acids. In germline, CDR1 is LGHNA, CDR2 YNFKEQ. Unmatched junction bases numbered 9, after V lost 0 bases and J lost 5 bases. In DNA form, the CDR3 reads TGTGCCAGCAGCCAAGAAACTAGCGCTGGTAGGGAGACCCAGTACTTC. Its protein is CASSQETSAGRETQYF.

CDR3 bases: TGTGCCAGCAGCTTTATTAGCGGGGGGCAAGAGACCCAGTACTTC. This encodes CASSFISGGQETQYF. V usage is TRBV5-4 and J usage is TRBJ2-5, with TRBD2 matching 10 bases. CDR3 length equals 15 residues. J lost 2 bases, V lost 2 bases, and 3 bases had no gene match. Germline-derived CDR1 and CDR2 are SGHNT and YYREEE (reference sequence).

This clone was observed once. The rearrangement links TRBV5-1 to TRBJ2-7; 10 bases map to TRBD2. Looked up from germline, CDR1 is SGHRS and CDR2 is YFSETQ. This CDR3 is built from 15 residues. V was pared by 7 bases and J by 0 bases, with 7 bases of the junction left unmatched. The CDR3 DNA is TGCGCCAGCTCCCACGGGACTAGCGACTCCTACGAGCAGTACTTC. Its translation: CASSHGTSDSYEQYF.

The CDR3 nucleotides read TGTGCCAGCAGCTCCTACGATCAGCCCCAGCATTTT. Protein: CASSSYDQPQHF. This rearrangement joins TRBV7-9 to TRBJ1-5, with D unresolved. The CDR3 length is 12 residues. V gave up 4 bases and J gave up 5 bases, with 6 bases separating them. Germline V gene data show CDR1 as SEHNR and CDR2 as FQNEAQ (reference sequence). Supplemented by reference TRBV7-9 and TRBJ1-5, the full variable domain reads DTGVSQNPRHKITKRGQNVTFRCDPISEHNRLYWYRQTLGQGPEFLTYFQNEAQLEKSRLLSDRFSAERPKGSFSTLEIQRTEQGDSAMYLCASSSYDQPQHFGDGTRLSIL.

The gene calls are TRBV5-4 and TRBJ1-2; D is uncertain. The length of the CDR3 is 15 residues. V was clipped by 3 bases and J by 7 bases, with 19 bases between them. Germline CDR1 reads SGHNT; CDR2 reads YYREEE (reference sequence). The CDR3 reads CASSSLTRAPGGYTF. Here the CDR3 DNA reads TGTGCCAGCAGCTCCTTAACAAGGGCCCCCGGTGGCTACACCTTC.